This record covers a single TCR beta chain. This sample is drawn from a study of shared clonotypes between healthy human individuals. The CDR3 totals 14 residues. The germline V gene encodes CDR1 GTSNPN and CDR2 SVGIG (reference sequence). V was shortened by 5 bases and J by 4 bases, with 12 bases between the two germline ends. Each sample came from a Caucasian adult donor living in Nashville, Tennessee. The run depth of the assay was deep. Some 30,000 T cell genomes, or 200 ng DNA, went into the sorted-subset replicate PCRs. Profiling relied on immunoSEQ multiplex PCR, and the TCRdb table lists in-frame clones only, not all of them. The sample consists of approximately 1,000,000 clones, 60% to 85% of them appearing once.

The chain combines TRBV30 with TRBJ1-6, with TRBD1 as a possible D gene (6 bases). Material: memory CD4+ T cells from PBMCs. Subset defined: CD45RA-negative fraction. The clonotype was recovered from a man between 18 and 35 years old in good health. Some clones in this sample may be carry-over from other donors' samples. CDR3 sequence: CAWQGTNYNSPLHF. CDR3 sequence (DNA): TGTGCCTGGCAGGGGACAAATTATAATTCACCCCTCCACTTT.